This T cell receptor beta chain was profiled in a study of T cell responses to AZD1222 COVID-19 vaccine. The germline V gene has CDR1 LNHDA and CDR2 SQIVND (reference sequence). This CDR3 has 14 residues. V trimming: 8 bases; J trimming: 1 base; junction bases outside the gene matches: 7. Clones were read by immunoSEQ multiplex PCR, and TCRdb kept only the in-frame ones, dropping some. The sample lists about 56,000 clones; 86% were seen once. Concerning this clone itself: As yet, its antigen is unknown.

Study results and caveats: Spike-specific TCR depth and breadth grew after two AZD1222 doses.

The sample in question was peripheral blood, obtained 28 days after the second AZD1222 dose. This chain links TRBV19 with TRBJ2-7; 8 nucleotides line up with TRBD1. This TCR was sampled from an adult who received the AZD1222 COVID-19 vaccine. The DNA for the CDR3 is TGTGCCAGTCGGACTCGGACAGGGTCCTACGAGCAGTACTTC. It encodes CASRTRTGSYEQYF.